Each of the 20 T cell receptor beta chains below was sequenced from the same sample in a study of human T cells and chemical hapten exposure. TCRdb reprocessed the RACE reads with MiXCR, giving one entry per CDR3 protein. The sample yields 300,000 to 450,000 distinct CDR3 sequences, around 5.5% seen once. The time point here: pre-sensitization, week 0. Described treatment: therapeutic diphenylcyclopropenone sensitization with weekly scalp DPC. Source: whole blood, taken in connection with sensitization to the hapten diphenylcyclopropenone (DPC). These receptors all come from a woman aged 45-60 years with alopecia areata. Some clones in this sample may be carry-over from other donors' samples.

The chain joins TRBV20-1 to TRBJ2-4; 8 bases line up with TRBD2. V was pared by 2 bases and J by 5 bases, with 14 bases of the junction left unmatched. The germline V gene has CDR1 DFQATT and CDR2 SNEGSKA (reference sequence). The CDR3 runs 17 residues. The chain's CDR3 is CSARTSPGGRFENIQYF. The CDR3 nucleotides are TGCAGTGCTAGAACGTCCCCGGGAGGGAGGTTTGAAAACATTCAGTACTTC.

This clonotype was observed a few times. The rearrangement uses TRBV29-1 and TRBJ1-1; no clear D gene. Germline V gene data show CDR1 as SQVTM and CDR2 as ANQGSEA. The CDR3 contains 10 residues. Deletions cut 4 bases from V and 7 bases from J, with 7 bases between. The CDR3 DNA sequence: TGCAGCGTTGTCGGGAATGAAGCTTTCTTT. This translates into CSVVGNEAFF.

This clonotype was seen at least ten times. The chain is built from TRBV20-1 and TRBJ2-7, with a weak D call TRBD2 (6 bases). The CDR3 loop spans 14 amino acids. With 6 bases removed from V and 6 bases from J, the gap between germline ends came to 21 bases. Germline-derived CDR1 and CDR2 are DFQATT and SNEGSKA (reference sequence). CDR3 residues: CSAVSGGGAGEQYF. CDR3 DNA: TGCAGTGCAGTTTCCGGCGGAGGGGCGGGCGAGCAGTACTTC.

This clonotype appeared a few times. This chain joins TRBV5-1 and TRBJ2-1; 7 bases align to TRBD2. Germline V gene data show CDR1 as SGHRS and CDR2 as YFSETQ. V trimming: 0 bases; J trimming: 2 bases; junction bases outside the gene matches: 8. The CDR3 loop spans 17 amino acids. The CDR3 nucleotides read TGCGCCAGCAGCTTGGCCGGACGGGAGGCGCCCTACAATGAGCAGTTCTTC. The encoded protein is CASSLAGREAPYNEQFF.

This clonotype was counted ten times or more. CDR3 in DNA: TGCAGTGCTAACGACTTACTCGGCTCCCAGGCAGATACGCAGTATTTT. Amino acids: CSANDLLGSQADTQYF. The chain carries TRBV20-1 and TRBJ2-3; the D is unclear. V was clipped by 4 bases and J by 4 bases, with 21 bases between them. Germline V gene lookup returns CDR1 DFQATT and CDR2 SNEGSKA (reference sequence). This CDR3 comprises 16 residues.

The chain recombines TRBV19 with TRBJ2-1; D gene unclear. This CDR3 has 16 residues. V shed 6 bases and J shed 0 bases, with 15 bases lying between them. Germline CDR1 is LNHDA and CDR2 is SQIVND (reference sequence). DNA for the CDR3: TGTGCCAGTAGGGGTACATCGAGCAGCTCCTACAATGAGCAGTTCTTC. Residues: CASRGTSSSSYNEQFF.

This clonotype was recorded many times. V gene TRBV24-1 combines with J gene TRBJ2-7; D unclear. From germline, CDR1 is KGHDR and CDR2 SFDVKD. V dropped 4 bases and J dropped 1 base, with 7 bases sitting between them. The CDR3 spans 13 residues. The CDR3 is CATSDRHSYEQYF. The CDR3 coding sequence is TGTGCCACCAGTGACCGACATTCCTACGAGCAGTACTTC.

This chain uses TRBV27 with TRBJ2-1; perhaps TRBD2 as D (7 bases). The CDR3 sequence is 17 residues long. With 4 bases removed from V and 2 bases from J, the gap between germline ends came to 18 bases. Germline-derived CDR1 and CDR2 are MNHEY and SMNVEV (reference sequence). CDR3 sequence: CASSYLGRAGAYNEQFF. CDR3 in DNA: TGTGCCAGCAGTTACCTTGGGAGGGCAGGGGCCTACAATGAGCAGTTCTTC.

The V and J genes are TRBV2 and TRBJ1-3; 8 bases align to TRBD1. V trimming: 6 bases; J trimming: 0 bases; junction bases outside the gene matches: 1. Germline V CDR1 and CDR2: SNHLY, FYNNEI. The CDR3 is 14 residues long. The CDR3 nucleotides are TGTGCCAGCAGGACAGGGGACTCTGGAAACACCATATATTTT. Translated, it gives CASRTGDSGNTIYF.

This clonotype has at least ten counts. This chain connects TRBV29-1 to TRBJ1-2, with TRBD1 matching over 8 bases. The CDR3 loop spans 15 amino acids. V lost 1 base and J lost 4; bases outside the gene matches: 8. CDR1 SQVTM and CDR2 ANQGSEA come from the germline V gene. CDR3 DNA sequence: TGCAGCGTTGAAGGAAGGGGGACAGGCGGCTATGGCTACACCTTC. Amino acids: CSVEGRGTGGYGYTF.

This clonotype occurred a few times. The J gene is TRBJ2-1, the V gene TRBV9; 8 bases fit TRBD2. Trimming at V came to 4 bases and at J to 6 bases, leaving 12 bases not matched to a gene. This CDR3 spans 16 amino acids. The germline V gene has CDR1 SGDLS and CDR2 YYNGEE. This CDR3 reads CASSSPGGTSLNEQFF. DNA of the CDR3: TGTGCCAGCAGCTCCCCCGGCGGGACTAGTCTCAATGAGCAGTTCTTC.

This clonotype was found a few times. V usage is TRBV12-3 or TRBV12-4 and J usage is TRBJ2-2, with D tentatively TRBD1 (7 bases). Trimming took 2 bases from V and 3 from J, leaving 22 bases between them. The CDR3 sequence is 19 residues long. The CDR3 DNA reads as TGTGCCAGCAGTTTAAGTGGAGGGGGCGTCGGACTCCACACCGGGGAGCTGTTTTTT. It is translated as CASSLSGGGVGLHTGELFF.

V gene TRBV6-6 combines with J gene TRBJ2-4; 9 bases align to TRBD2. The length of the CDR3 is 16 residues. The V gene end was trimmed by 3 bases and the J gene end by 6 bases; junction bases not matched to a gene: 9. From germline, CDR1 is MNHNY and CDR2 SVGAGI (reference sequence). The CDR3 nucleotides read TGTGCCAGCAGTTATGAGGGTAGCGGGAGCGGAAACATTCAGTACTTC. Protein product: CASSYEGSGSGNIQYF.

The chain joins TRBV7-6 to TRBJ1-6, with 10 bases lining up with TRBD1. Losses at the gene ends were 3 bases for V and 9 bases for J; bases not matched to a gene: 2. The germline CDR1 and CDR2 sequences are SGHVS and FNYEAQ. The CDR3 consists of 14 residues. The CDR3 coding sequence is TGTGCCAGCAGCTTGACAGGGGGCGGTTCACCCCTCCACTTT. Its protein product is CASSLTGGGSPLHF.

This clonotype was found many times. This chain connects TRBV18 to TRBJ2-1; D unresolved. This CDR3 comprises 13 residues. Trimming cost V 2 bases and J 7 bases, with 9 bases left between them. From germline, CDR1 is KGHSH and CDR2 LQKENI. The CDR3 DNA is TGTGCCAGCTCACCAGAAGGGTTAAATGAGCAGTTCTTC. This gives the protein CASSPEGLNEQFF.

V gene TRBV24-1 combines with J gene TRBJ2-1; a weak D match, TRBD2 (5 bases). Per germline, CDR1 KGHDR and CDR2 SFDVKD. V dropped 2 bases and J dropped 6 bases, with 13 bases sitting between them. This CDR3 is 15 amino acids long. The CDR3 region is CATSDSRASSNEQFF. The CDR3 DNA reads TGTGCCACCAGTGATTCGCGAGCTAGCAGCAATGAGCAGTTCTTC.

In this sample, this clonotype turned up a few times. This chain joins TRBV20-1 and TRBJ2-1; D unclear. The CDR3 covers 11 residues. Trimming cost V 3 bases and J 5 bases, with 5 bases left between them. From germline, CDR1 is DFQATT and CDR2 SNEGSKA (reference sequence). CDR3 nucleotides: TGCAGTGCTAGTCAGAACAATGAGCAGTTCTTC. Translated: CSASQNNEQFF.

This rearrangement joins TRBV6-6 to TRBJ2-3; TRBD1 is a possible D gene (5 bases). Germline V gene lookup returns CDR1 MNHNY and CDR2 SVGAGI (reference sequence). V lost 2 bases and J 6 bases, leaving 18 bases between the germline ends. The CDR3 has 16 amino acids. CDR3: CASSYKLDNNRDTQYF. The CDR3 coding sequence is TGTGCCAGCAGTTACAAGTTAGACAATAACAGGGATACGCAGTATTTT.

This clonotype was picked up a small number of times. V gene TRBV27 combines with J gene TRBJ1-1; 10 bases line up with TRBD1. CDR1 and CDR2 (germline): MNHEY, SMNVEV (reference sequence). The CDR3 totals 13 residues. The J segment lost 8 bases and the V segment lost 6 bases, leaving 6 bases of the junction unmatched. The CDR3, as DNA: TGTGCCAGCAGGAAGACAGGGGGCTACGAAGCTTTCTTT. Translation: CASRKTGGYEAFF.

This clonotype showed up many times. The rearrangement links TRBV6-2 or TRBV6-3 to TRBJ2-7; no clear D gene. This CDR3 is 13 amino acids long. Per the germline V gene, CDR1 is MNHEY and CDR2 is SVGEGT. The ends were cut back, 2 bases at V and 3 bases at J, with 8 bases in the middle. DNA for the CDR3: TGTGCCAGCAGTTACCTTCAAGACTACGAGCAGTACTTC. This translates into CASSYLQDYEQYF.